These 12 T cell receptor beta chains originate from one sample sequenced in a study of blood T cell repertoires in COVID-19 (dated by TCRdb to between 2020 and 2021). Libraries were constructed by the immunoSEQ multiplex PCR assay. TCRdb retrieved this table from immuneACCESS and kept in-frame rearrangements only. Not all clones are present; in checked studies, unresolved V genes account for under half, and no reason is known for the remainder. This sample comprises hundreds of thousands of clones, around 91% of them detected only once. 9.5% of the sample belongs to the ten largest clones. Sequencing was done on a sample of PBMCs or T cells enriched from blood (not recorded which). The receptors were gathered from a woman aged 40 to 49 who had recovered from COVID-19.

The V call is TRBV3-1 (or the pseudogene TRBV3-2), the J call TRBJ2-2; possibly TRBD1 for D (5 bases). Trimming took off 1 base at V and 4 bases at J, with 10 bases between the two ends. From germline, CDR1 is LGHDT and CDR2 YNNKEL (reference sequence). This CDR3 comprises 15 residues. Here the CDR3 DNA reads TGTGCCAGCAGCCAAGGAAGGGGAAGCACCGGGGAGCTGTTTTTT. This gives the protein CASSQGRGSTGELFF.

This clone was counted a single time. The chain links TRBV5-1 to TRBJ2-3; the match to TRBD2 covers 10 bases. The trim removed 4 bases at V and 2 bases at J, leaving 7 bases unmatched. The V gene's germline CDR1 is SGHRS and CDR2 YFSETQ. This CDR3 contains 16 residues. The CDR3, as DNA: TGCGCCAGCAGCGCCCGGACTAGCGGACCCACAGATACGCAGTATTTT. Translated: CASSARTSGPTDTQYF.

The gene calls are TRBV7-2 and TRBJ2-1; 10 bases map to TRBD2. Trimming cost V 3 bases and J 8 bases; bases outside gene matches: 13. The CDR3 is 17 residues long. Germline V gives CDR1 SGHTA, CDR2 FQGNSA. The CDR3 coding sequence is TGTGCCAGCAGCTTGCGGAGCGGGAGGGCCGATTACTATGAGCAGTTCTTC. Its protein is CASSLRSGRADYYEQFF. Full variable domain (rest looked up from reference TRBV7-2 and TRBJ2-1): GAGVSQSPSNKVTEKGKDVELRCDPISGHTALYWYRQSLGQGLEFLIYFQGNSAPDKSGLPSDRFSAERTGGSVSTLTIQRTQQEDSAVYLCASSLRSGRADYYEQFFGPGTRLTVL.

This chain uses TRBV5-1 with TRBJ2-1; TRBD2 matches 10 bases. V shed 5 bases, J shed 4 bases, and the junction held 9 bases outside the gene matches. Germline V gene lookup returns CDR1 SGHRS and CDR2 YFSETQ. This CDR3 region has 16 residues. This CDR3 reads CASRVEGLALYNEQFF. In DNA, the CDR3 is TGCGCCAGCAGGGTTGAGGGACTAGCGTTATACAATGAGCAGTTCTTC.

CDR3: CATSSGPSYNEQFF. The CDR3 nucleotides read TGTGCCACCAGTAGCGGCCCTTCCTACAATGAGCAGTTCTTC. This chain links TRBV24-1 with TRBJ2-1; maybe TRBD2 (5 bases). Trimming cost V 6 bases and J 1 base, with 9 bases left between them. Germline V gene sequence: CDR1 KGHDR, CDR2 SFDVKD. The CDR3 length is 14 residues.

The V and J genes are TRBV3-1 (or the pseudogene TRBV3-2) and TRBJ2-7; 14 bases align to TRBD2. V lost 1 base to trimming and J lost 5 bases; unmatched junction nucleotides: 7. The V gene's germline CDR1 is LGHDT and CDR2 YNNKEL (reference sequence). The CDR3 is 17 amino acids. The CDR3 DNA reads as TGTGCCAGCAGCCAAGGACTAGCGGGGGGGCGGTTAGACGAGCAGTACTTC. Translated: CASSQGLAGGRLDEQYF.

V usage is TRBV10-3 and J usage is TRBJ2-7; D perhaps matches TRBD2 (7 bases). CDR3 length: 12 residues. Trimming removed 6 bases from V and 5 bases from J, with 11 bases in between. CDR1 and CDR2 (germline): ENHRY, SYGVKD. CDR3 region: CAIRVGGDEQYF. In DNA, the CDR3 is TGTGCCATCAGAGTAGGGGGGGACGAGCAGTACTTC.

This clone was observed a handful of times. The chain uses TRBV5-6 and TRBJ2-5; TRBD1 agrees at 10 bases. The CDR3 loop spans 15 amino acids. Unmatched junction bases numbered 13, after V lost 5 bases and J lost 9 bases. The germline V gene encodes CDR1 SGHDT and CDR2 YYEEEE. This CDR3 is CASSQPGTGVPSQYF. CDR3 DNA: TGTGCCAGCAGTCAGCCCGGGACAGGGGTGCCGTCCCAGTACTTC.

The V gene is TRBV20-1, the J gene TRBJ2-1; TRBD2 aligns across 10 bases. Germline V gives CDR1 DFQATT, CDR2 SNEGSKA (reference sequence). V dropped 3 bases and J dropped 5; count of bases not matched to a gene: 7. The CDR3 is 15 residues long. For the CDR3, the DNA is TGCAGTGCTAGTCTTCAGCGGGGGGGCCACAATGAGCAGTTCTTC. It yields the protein CSASLQRGGHNEQFF.

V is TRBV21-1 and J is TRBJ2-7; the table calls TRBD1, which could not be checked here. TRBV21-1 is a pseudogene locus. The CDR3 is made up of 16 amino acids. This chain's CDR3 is CASSKLKTGAYYEQYF. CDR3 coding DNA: TGTGCCAGCAGCAAATTGAAGACAGGGGCCTACTACGAGCAGTACTTC.

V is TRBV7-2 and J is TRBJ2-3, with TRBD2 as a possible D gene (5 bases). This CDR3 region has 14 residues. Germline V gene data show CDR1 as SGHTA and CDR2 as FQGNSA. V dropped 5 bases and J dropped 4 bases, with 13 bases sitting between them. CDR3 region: CASSPHGAADTQYF. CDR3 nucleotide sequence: TGTGCCAGCAGCCCTCATGGAGCGGCAGATACGCAGTATTTT.

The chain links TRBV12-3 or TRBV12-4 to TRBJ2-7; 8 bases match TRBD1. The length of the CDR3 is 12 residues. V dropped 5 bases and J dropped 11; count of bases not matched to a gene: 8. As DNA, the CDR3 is TGTGCCAGCAGTACCCAGGACAGGGTCAAGTACTTC. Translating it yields CASSTQDRVKYF.